The following is a T cell receptor beta chain sequence with its context. What it binds is unknown. The source of the sample is a study of cytomegalovirus exposure and HLA in healthy donors. Study-level results: The availability of immune exposure information extended only to CMV serostatus.

Both 60 Vbeta primers and 13 Jbeta primers went into the PCR. The protocol was immunoSEQ multiplex PCR, while the TCRdb copy is restricted to in-frame clones and leaves out a portion. Counted here are 80,000 to 100,000 clones, roughly 81% occurring once; the ten biggest clones make up about 1.5%. The V segment lost 6 bases and the J segment 10 bases; nucleotides outside the gene matches: 11. From germline, CDR1 is LNHDA and CDR2 SQIVND (reference sequence). The CDR3 loop spans 15 amino acids. The chain has TRBV19 and TRBJ1-6, with 8 positions matching TRBD1. This sequence was found in a man in his forties in good health and CMV-seronegative. Specimen: PBMCs. CDR3 in amino acids: CASRSQRTGKSPLHF. The CDR3 DNA is TGTGCCAGTAGGTCCCAGAGGACAGGGAAGTCACCCCTCCACTTT.